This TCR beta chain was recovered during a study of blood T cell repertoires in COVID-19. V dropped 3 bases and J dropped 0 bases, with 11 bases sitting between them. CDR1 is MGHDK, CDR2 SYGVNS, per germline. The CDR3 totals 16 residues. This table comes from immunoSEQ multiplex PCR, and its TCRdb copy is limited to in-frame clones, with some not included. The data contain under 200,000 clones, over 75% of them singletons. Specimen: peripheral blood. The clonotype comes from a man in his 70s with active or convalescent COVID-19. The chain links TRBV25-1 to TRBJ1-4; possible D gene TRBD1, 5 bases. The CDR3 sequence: CASSEAGYPTNEKLFF. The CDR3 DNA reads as TGTGCCAGCAGTGAGGCAGGGTACCCAACTAATGAAAAACTGTTTTTT.